A single sample gave rise to the 14 T cell receptor beta chains below, sequenced in a study of tissue T cells after allogeneic stem cell transplantation. The time point is: mouse harvest day 14 after allogeneic transplant. Each mouse received 10^7 T-cell-depleted marrow cells plus 10^6 splenic CD5+ T cells by tail vein. Data came from immunoSEQ multiplex PCR; TCRdb stores just in-frame clones and leaves some out. The sample shows roughly 3,000 clones, around two fifths of them seen only once. Sequenced: gut tissue. The receptors derive from a female BALB/c mouse given C57BL/6 T cells with graft-versus-host disease after an allogeneic hematopoietic cell transplant.

The sample holds a few counts of this clone. The genes and germline here are from mouse. Read data end 1 residue before the CDR3 end; the end is taken from the germline J gene. This chain uses TRBV15 with TRBJ2-2; TRBD1 matches at 7 bases. V shed 2 bases and J 0 bases; nucleotides not matched to a gene: 3. The CDR3 covers 16 residues. Germline V gene data show CDR1 as SGHND and CDR2 as FRSKSL. The CDR3 sequence is CASSLWQGANTGQLYF. The sequenced part of the CDR3 DNA is TGTGCCAGCAGTTTATGGCAGGGGGCAAACACCGGGCAGCTCTAC.

On this clone itself: Mouse gene names apply. The read terminates 1 residue ahead of where the CDR3 ends, so the germline J gene completes it. The V and J genes are TRBV13-3 and TRBJ1-4; D gene uncertain. CDR3 length equals 16 residues. In germline, CDR1 is NNHDY, CDR2 SYVADS. V was shortened by 3 bases and J by 7 bases, with 19 bases between the two germline ends. The DNA read from the CDR3 is TGTGCCAGCAGTGCCCCTCGGGGAATTCGTGGCGAAAGATTATTT. Amino acids: CASSAPRGIRGERLF. The full-length CDR3 reads as CASSAPRGIRGERLFF.

On this clone: The gene symbols are mouse symbols. With the read ending 1 residue before the CDR3 end, the germline J gene is used to fill in that end. V and J are TRBV20 and TRBJ2-5, with unresolved D. The CDR3 runs to 13 residues. Trimming pared 0 bases from V and 0 bases from J, leaving 4 bases between. Per the germline V gene, CDR1 is GFQATS and CDR2 is STVNSAI. The CDR3: CGARDNNQDTQYF. The sequenced part of the CDR3 DNA is TGTGGTGCTAGGGACAATAACCAAGACACCCAGTAC.

Turning to this clone: Mouse germline and gene names are used. Read data end 1 residue before the CDR3 end; the end is taken from the germline J gene. This rearrangement joins TRBV12-2 to TRBJ1-6; 9 bases map to TRBD1. TRBJ1-6 is recorded as an ORF, its role being uncertain. The CDR3 has 14 residues. V lost 4 bases, J lost 6 bases, and 3 bases stayed unmatched. Germline V CDR1 and CDR2: SGHLS, HYDKME. The sequenced CDR3 bases are TGTGCCAGCTCCTCGGGACAGGGTAATTCGCCCCTCTAC. Translated: CASSSGQGNSPLY. The CDR3 in full is CASSSGQGNSPLYF.

Remarks on this clone: The gene names here belong to mouse. The read ends 1 residue early relative to the CDR3; the germline J gene fills the gap. The chain recombines TRBV13-2 with TRBJ2-3; TRBD2 aligns across 11 bases. CDR1 and CDR2 (germline): NNHNN, SYGAGS (reference sequence). Unmatched junction bases numbered 3, after V lost 0 bases and J lost 0 bases. This CDR3 has 17 residues. The sequenced part of the CDR3 DNA is TGTGCCAGCGGTGATGCACGACTGGGGGGGAGTGCAGAAACGCTGTAT. Its protein product is CASGDARLGGSAETLY. The entire CDR3 protein reads CASGDARLGGSAETLYF.

In this sample, this clone turned up a few times. Gene names refer to mouse genes. The read terminates 1 residue ahead of where the CDR3 ends, so the germline J gene completes it. The chain has TRBV3 and TRBJ2-3, with 7 bases that match TRBD1. Germline V gives CDR1 SNHLY, CDR2 FYNGKV (reference sequence). Trimming took 5 bases from V and 0 from J; bases not matched to a gene: 2. The CDR3 consists of 14 residues. This CDR3 is CASSRQGSAETLYF. CDR3 bases read: TGTGCCAGCAGCAGACAGGGTAGTGCAGAAACGCTGTAT.

With respect to this clone: Here the gene names and germline are mouse. Read data end 1 residue before the CDR3 end; the end is taken from the germline J gene. The J gene is TRBJ2-4, the V gene TRBV12-1; TRBD2 matches at 9 bases. Germline CDR1 and CDR2: SGHSN and HYEKVE. V lost 6 bases, J lost 3 bases, and 3 bases stayed unmatched. The CDR3 covers 13 residues. CDR3 DNA, as far as it was read: TGTGCCAGCAGACTGGGGGCCCAAAACACCTTGTAC. Translation: CASRLGAQNTLY. The full-length CDR3 reads as CASRLGAQNTLYF.

The table lists this clone with a count of one. Mouse gene names apply. Coverage ceases 1 residue before the CDR3 finishes, and the germline J gene fills in the end. This chain connects TRBV5 to TRBJ2-5; the match to TRBD2 covers 10 bases. The CDR3 has 14 residues. V shed 4 bases and J 8 bases; nucleotides not matched to a gene: 6. Germline loops: CDR1 LGHNA, CDR2 YNLKQL (reference sequence). CDR3 bases read: TGTGCCAGCAGCCCTCGACTGGGGGGCTTCACCCAGTAC. As protein: CASSPRLGGFTQY. The complete CDR3 reads CASSPRLGGFTQYF.

Only a few counts were recorded for this clone. Gene labels here are mouse ones. The CDR3 end is not reached by the read, which stops 1 residue before it; the germline J gene fills it in. This chain joins TRBV26 and TRBJ2-5; 7 nucleotides align to TRBD2. Germline loops: CDR1 KGHPV, CDR2 FQNQEV (reference sequence). Losses at the gene ends were 2 bases for V and 5 bases for J; bases not matched to a gene: 1. The length of the CDR3 is 13 residues. The CDR3 sequence: CASSLPGGDTQYF. The part of the CDR3 DNA that was read is TGTGCCAGCAGTCTGCCTGGGGGAGACACCCAGTAC.

In regard to this clone: The listed genes are named as in mouse. The observed sequence ends 1 residue before the CDR3 terminus, with the missing tail filled in from the germline J gene. The V gene is TRBV12-1, the J gene TRBJ2-2; possible D gene TRBD1, 6 bases. The CDR3 runs 16 residues. The germline V gene encodes CDR1 SGHSN and CDR2 HYEKVE. V was pared by 3 bases and J by 0 bases, with 13 bases between. CDR3 sequence: CASSSGTFANTGQLYF. CDR3 DNA (partial): TGTGCCAGCTCTTCCGGGACATTTGCAAACACCGGGCAGCTCTAC.

On this clone itself: Mouse names are used for the genes. The CDR3 extends 1 residue past the end of the read, so its final part is completed from the germline J gene. The rearrangement links TRBV13-3 to TRBJ2-1; D unclear. The CDR3 is made up of 11 amino acids. Trimming left V 2 bases short and J 7 bases short, with 4 bases between. Germline CDR1 and CDR2: NNHDY and SYVADS. The CDR3 protein is CASSDRAEQFF. The part of the CDR3 DNA that was read is TGTGCCAGCAGTGACAGGGCTGAGCAGTTC.

Comment on this clone: The gene names given are mouse names. The sequenced fragment ends 1 residue before the CDR3 boundary, so the rest is inferred from the germline J gene. V gene TRBV3 combines with J gene TRBJ1-2; D remains ambiguous. Trimming took off 1 base at V and 4 bases at J, with 7 bases between the two ends. The germline V gene has CDR1 SNHLY and CDR2 FYNGKV (reference sequence). The CDR3 extends over 13 amino acids. The sequenced CDR3 bases are TGTGCCAGCAGCTTAGAGGCGGGCTCCGACTACACC. Amino acid sequence: CASSLEAGSDYT. The whole CDR3 reads CASSLEAGSDYTF.

By share, this clone ranks as large. Genes and germline come from the mouse. Sequencing ends 1 residue short of the CDR3 end; the germline J gene provides the rest. This chain uses TRBV29 with TRBJ2-1; D possibly matches TRBD1 or TRBD2 (7 bases each). V dropped 4 bases and J dropped 5 bases, with 9 bases sitting between them. This CDR3 has 13 residues. Germline V gives CDR1 MSHET, CDR2 SYDVDS. The CDR3 region is CASSSGGDAEQFF. CDR3 bases read: TGTGCTAGCAGTTCAGGGGGGGATGCTGAGCAGTTC.

On this clone: Gene names refer to mouse genes. The read gets to within 1 residue of the CDR3 end, and the germline J gene fills in the rest. The genes are TRBV5 and TRBJ2-7, with D uncertain. Germline CDR1 reads LGHNA; CDR2 reads YNLKQL (reference sequence). The CDR3 length is 12 residues. V lost 0 bases, J lost 5 bases, and 5 bases lay in between. The CDR3 region is CASSQDTDEQYF. The CDR3 DNA, read in part, is TGTGCCAGCAGCCAAGATACGGATGAACAGTAC.